The 16 T cell receptor beta chains listed next were all sequenced from one sample in a study of blood T cell repertoires in COVID-19. Clones were read by immunoSEQ multiplex PCR, and TCRdb kept only the in-frame ones, dropping some. The sample holds roughly 410,000 clones, 75% to 90% seen once. The sequencing input was peripheral blood. Receptor source: a woman in her thirties or forties with COVID-19, enrolled during active disease.

The chain combines TRBV9 with TRBJ1-2; D not certain. Germline lookup yields CDR1 SGDLS and CDR2 YYNGEE. The CDR3 totals 14 residues. V lost 3 bases and J 2 bases, leaving 11 bases between the germline ends. CDR3 DNA sequence: TGTGCCAGCAGCGCCCGTATAGAAAACTATGGCTACACCTTC. Its translation: CASSARIENYGYTF.

The V call is TRBV5-1, the J call TRBJ1-1; a possible D gene is TRBD1 (6 bases). The CDR3 sequence is 16 residues long. V lost 0 bases, J lost 2 bases, and 14 bases lay in between. From germline, CDR1 is SGHRS and CDR2 YFSETQ. The CDR3 protein is CASSLAGSGDNTEAFF. The CDR3 nucleotides are TGCGCCAGCAGCTTGGCCGGGTCAGGGGACAACACTGAAGCTTTCTTT.

The chain recombines TRBV30 with TRBJ1-1, with 12 bases matching TRBD1. Germline trimming cut 2 bases from V and 0 bases from J; bases unmatched to any gene: 13. CDR3 length equals 19 residues. In germline, CDR1 is GTSNPN, CDR2 SVGIG (reference sequence). CDR3 amino acids: CAWSLLGTGGGILNTEAFF. Written as DNA, the CDR3 is TGTGCCTGGAGTTTACTAGGGACAGGGGGCGGAATCCTGAACACTGAAGCTTTCTTT.

This sequence joins TRBV7-2 and TRBJ2-5; maybe TRBD1 (5 bases). The CDR3 loop spans 14 amino acids. V lost 1 base and J 3 bases, leaving 9 bases between the germline ends. Germline lookup yields CDR1 SGHTA and CDR2 FQGNSA. CDR3 region: CASSLVLTEETQYF. As DNA, the CDR3 is TGTGCCAGCAGCTTAGTATTGACAGAAGAGACCCAGTACTTC.

The chain has TRBV19 and TRBJ1-4, with unresolved D. Per the germline V gene, CDR1 is LNHDA and CDR2 is SQIVND (reference sequence). This CDR3 region has 17 residues. Trimming pared 3 bases from V and 4 bases from J, leaving 18 bases between. The CDR3 sequence is CASSMEGIGSVNEKLFF. CDR3 nucleotides: TGTGCCAGTAGTATGGAAGGGATTGGGAGTGTTAATGAAAAACTGTTTTTT.

The chain recombines TRBV5-4 with TRBJ2-2; D is possibly TRBD1 (6 bases). V lost 3 bases to trimming and J lost 2 bases, with 14 bases between them. Per the germline V gene, CDR1 is SGHNT and CDR2 is YYREEE (reference sequence). The CDR3 spans 16 residues. The DNA for the CDR3 is TGTGCCAGCAGCTCACCGCAGGGGCCCAACACCGGGGAGCTGTTTTTT. This sequence encodes CASSSPQGPNTGELFF.

The gene calls are TRBV6-2 or TRBV6-3 and TRBJ2-7, with 9 bases lining up with TRBD1. CDR3 length: 14 residues. J lost 7 bases, V lost 0 bases, and 4 bases had no gene match. Germline lookup yields CDR1 MNHEY and CDR2 SVGEGT. CDR3 amino acids: CASSYSPTGGEQYF. The CDR3 DNA sequence: TGTGCCAGCAGTTACTCCCCGACAGGGGGAGAGCAGTACTTC.

The genes are TRBV6-6 and TRBJ1-1; D not resolved. The V gene lost 2 bases and the J gene lost 4 bases, with 8 bases spanning the gap. Germline V gene data show CDR1 as MNHNY and CDR2 as SVGAGI (reference sequence). The length of the CDR3 is 13 residues. The CDR3 is CASSYREGTEAFF. The CDR3 nucleotides read TGTGCCAGCAGTTACAGGGAGGGCACTGAAGCTTTCTTT.

The rearrangement uses TRBV9 and TRBJ2-1; a possible D gene is TRBD1 (6 bases). V was pared by 0 bases and J by 9 bases, with 10 bases between. The germline V gene encodes CDR1 SGDLS and CDR2 YYNGEE. This CDR3 region has 13 residues. The CDR3 spells CASSVALGGEQFF. The CDR3 DNA follows: TGTGCCAGCAGCGTAGCCTTAGGGGGTGAGCAGTTCTTC.

The chain uses TRBV5-1 and TRBJ1-1, with TRBD1 matching 7 bases. The germline V gene has CDR1 SGHRS and CDR2 YFSETQ. The V and J ends lost 5 bases and 3 bases, in that order; junction bases with no gene match: 7. This CDR3 spans 14 amino acids. CDR3 residues: CASRPSTGYTEAFF. CDR3 sequence (DNA): TGCGCCAGCAGACCCTCGACAGGGTACACTGAAGCTTTCTTT. The full variable domain, rest sourced from reference TRBV5-1 and TRBJ1-1, is KAGVTQTPRYLIKTRGQQVTLSCSPISGHRSVSWYQQTPGQGLQFLFEYFSETQRNKGNFPGRFSGRQFSNSRSEMNVSTLELGDSALYLCASRPSTGYTEAFFGQGTRLTVV.

This chain links TRBV10-3 with TRBJ2-7, with D perhaps TRBD1 (6 bases). Per the germline V gene, CDR1 is ENHRY and CDR2 is SYGVKD. The germline V and J ends were trimmed by 8 bases and 3 bases, with 14 bases remaining between them. The CDR3 is made up of 13 amino acids. DNA of the CDR3: TGTGCCATCGGTAGGACAGAGGACTACGAGCAGTACTTC. Translating gives CAIGRTEDYEQYF.

The chain couples TRBV12-5 to TRBJ1-2; TRBD1 matches at 7 bases. This CDR3 contains 15 residues. V gave up 0 bases and J gave up 4 bases; unmatched junction bases: 5. Germline CDR1 LGHNT, CDR2 FRNRAP. Written as DNA, the CDR3 is TGTGCTAGTGGTTTGGTACTGTCAGGGGGCTATGGCTACACCTTC. This translates into CASGLVLSGGYGYTF.

V and J are TRBV4-3 and TRBJ1-2; D gene uncertain. CDR1 and CDR2 from the germline V gene are LGHNA and YSLEER. V was pared by 4 bases and J by 6 bases, with 15 bases between. This CDR3 region has 14 residues. The CDR3 here is CASSPSKLRDGYTF. CDR3 DNA: TGCGCCAGCAGCCCGTCAAAGTTACGCGATGGCTACACCTTC.

The genes are TRBV4-1 and TRBJ1-3; possibly TRBD1 for D (6 bases). Germline assignment: CDR1 MGHRA and CDR2 YSYEKL. The V gene lost 1 base and the J gene lost 0 bases, with 13 bases spanning the gap. The CDR3 totals 17 residues. The CDR3 bases are TGCGCCAGCAGCCAAGGCGGACAGATGAGCTCTGGAAACACCATATATTTT. Its protein product is CASSQGGQMSSGNTIYF.

This chain links TRBV28 with TRBJ1-5; D not certain. CDR1 is MDHEN and CDR2 is SYDVKM in the germline V gene. The CDR3 totals 15 residues. The ends were cut back, 6 bases at V and 3 bases at J, with 15 bases in the middle. The CDR3 DNA is TGTGCCAGCAGCTCTACGAGGGTTGCCAATCAGCCCCAGCATTTT. It yields the protein CASSSTRVANQPQHF.

Remarks on this clone: A junction boundary mismatches the germline segment, possibly from a read error. The chain joins TRBV19 to TRBJ2-7; 7 nucleotides match TRBD1. Germline-derived CDR1 and CDR2 are LNHDA and SQIVND (reference sequence). The CDR3 is 13 residues long. CDR3 protein: CASSFGTDYAQYF. For the CDR3, the DNA is TGTGCCAGTAGTTTCGGGACAGATTACGCGCAGTACTTC.